The text below deals with one T cell receptor beta chain. The method was immunoSEQ multiplex PCR; TCRdb's version includes in-frame clones alone and lacks a portion of them. The sample lists roughly 76,000 clones, roughly 86% occurring once. This sample stems from a study of OX40 agonist ivuxolimab in advanced cancers. About the research overall: The patients received ivuxolimab by intravenous route every 2 weeks at 0.01 to 10 mg/kg.

This specimen consisted of CD4+ or CD8+ T cells sorted from blood, obtained in a trial of the OX40 agonist ivuxolimab. The receptor comes from an adult with an advanced solid tumor such as melanoma, head and neck, liver or kidney cancer.

The CDR3 DNA reads as TGCGCCAGCAGCCCAACACTGAACACCGGGGAGCTGTTTTTT. Translation: CASSPTLNTGELFF. The chain recombines TRBV5-1 with TRBJ2-2, with no clear D. The CDR3 length is 14 residues. The V gene's germline CDR1 is SGHRS and CDR2 YFSETQ. V was clipped by 4 bases and J by 1 base, with 8 bases between them.